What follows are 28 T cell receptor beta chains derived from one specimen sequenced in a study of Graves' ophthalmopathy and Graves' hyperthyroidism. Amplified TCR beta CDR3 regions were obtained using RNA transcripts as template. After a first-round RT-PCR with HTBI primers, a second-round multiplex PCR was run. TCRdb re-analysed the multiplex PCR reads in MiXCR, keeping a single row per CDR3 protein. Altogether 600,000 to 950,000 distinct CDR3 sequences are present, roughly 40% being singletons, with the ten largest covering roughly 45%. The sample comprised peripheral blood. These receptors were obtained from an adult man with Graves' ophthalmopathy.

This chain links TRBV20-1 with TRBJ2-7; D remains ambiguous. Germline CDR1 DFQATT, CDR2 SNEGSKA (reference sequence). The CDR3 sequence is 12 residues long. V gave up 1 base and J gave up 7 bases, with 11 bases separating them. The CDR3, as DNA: TGCAGTGCTAGAGGTGTAGATCAGGAGCAGTACTTC. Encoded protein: CSARGVDQEQYF.

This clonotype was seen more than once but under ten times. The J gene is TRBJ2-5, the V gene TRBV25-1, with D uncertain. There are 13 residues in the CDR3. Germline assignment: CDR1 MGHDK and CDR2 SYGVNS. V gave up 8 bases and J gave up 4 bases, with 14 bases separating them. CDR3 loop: CASSPGSRETQYF. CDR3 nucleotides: TGTGCCAGCTCACCCGGTTCCCGAGAGACCCAGTACTTC.

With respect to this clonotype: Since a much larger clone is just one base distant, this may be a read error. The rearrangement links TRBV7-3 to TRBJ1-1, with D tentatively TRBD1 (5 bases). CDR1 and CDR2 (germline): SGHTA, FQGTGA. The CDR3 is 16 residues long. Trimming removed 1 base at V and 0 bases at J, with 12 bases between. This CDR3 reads CASSLIPTEMNTEAFF. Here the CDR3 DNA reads TGTGCCAGCAGCTTAATCCCGACAGAAATGAACACTGAAGCTTTCTTT.

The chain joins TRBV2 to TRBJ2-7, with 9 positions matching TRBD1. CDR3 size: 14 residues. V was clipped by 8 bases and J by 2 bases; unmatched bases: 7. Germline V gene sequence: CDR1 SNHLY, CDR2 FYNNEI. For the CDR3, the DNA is TGTGCCAGCGTCCGGGACAGGGAGACCTACGAGCAGTACTTC. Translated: CASVRDRETYEQYF.

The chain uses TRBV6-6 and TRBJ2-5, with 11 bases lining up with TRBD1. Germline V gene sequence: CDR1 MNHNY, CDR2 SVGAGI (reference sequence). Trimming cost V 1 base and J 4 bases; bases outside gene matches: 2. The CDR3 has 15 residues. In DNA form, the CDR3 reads TGTGCCAGCAGTTACTGGGACAGGGGGGGAGAGACCCAGTACTTC. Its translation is CASSYWDRGGETQYF.

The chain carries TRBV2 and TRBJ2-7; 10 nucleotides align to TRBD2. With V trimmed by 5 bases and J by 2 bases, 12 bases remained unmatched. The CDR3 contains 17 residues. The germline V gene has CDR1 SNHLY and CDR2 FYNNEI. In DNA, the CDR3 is TGTGCCAGCAGTTCCCCCCAATTAAGCGGGAGGGCCTACGAGCAGTACTTC. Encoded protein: CASSSPQLSGRAYEQYF.

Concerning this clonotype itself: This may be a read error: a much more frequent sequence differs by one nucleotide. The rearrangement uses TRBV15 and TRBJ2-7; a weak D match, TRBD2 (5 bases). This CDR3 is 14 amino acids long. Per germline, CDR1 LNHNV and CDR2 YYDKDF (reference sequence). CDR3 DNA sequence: TGTGCCATCAGCAGAGGGTCAGTCAACTACGAGCAGTACTTC. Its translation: CAISRGSVNYEQYF.

Written as DNA, the CDR3 is TGTGCCAGCAGTTTTGGCAGGGGGCTTGGTGATTCACCCCTCCACTTT. This translates into CASSFGRGLGDSPLHF. The chain uses TRBV12-3 or TRBV12-4 and TRBJ1-6; 8 bases agree with TRBD1. J lost 8 bases, V lost 3 bases, and 9 bases had no gene match. There are 16 residues in the CDR3.

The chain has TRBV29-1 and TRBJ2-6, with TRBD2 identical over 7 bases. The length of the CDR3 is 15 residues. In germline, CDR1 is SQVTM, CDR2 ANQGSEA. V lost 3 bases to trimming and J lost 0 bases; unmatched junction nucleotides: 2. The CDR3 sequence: CSVDGRHSGANVLTF. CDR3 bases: TGCAGCGTTGACGGGAGGCACTCTGGGGCCAACGTCCTGACTTTC.

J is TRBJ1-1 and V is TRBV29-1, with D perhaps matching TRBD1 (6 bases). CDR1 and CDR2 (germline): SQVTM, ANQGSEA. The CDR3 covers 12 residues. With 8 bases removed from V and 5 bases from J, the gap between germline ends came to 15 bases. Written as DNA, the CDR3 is TGCAGCAGTGAAAACAGGGAGACTGAAGCTTTCTTT. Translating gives CSSENRETEAFF.

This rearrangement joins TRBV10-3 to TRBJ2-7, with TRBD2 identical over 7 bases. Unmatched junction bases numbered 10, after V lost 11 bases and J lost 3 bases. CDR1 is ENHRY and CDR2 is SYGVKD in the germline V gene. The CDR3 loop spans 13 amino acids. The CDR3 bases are TGTGCCTCGGCGGTCTCGGGGGGCTACGAGCAGTACTTC. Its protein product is CASAVSGGYEQYF.

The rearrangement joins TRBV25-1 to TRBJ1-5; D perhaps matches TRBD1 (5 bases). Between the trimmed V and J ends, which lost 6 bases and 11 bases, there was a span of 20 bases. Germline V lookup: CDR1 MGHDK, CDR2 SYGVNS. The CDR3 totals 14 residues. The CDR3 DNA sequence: TGTGCCAGCAGCTCCGTCGCCTCAGGGACGACCCAGCATTTT. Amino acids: CASSSVASGTTQHF.

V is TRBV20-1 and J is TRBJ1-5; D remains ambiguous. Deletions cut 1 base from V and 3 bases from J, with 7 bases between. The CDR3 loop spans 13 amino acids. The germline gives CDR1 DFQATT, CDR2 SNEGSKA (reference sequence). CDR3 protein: CSARGGINQPQHF. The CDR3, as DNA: TGCAGTGCTAGAGGAGGGATCAATCAGCCCCAGCATTTT.

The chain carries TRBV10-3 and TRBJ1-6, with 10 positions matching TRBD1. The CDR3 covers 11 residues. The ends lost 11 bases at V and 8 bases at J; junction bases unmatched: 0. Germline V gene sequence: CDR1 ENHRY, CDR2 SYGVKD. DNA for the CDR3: TGTGCCGGGACAGGGGATTCACCCCTCCACTTT. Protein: CAGTGDSPLHF.

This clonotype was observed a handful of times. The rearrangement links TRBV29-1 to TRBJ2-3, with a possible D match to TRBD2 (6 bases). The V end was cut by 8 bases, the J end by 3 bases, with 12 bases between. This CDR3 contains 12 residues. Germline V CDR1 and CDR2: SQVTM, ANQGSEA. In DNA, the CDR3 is TGCAGCCTTACGGGGGTGACAGATACGCAGTATTTT. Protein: CSLTGVTDTQYF.

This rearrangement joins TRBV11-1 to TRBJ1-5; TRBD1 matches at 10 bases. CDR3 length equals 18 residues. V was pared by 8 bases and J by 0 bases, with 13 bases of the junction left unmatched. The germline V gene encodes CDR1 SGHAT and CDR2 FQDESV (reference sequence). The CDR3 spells CASSLLGQGVNSNQPQHF. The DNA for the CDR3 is TGTGCCAGCTCCTTGCTCGGACAGGGGGTTAATAGCAATCAGCCCCAGCATTTT. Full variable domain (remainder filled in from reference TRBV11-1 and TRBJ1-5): EAEVAQSPRYKITEKSQAVAFWCDPISGHATLYWYRQILGQGPELLVQFQDESVVDDSQLPKDRFSAERLKGVDSTLKIQPAELGDSAMYLCASSLLGQGVNSNQPQHFGDGTRLSIL.

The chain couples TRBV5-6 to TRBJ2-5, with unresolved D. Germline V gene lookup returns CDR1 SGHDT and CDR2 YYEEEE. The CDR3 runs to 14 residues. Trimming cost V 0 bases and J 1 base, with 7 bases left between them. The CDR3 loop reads CASSLARFQETQYF. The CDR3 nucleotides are TGTGCCAGCAGCTTGGCACGGTTCCAAGAGACCCAGTACTTC. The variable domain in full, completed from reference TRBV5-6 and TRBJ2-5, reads DAGVTQSPTHLIKTRGQQVTLRCSPKSGHDTVSWYQQALGQGPQFIFQYYEEEERQRGNFPDRFSGHQFPNYSSELNVNALLLGDSALYLCASSLARFQETQYFGPGTRLLVL.

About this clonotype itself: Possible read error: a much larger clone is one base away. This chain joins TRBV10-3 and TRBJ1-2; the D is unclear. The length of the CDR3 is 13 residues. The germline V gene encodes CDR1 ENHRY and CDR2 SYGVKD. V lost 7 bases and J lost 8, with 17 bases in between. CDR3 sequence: CAIMTWTRGGYTF. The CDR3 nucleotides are TGTGCCATCATGACATGGACGAGAGGCGGCTACACCTTC.

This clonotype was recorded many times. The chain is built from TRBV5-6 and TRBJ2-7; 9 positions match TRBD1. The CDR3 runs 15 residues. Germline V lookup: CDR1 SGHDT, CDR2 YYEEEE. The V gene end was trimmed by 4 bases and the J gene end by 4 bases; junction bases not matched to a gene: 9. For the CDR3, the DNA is TGTGCCAGCAGCCTGGCCGGGACAGGGAGATACGAGCAGTACTTC. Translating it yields CASSLAGTGRYEQYF. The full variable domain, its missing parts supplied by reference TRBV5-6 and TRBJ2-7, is DAGVTQSPTHLIKTRGQQVTLRCSPKSGHDTVSWYQQALGQGPQFIFQYYEEEERQRGNFPDRFSGHQFPNYSSELNVNALLLGDSALYLCASSLAGTGRYEQYFGPGTRLTVT.

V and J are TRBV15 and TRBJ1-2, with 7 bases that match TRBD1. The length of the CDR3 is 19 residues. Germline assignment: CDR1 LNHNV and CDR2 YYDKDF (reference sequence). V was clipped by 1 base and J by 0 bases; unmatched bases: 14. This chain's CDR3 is CATSRVIGDSLLTNYGYTF. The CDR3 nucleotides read TGTGCCACCAGCAGAGTAATAGGGGACAGCCTCCTTACTAACTATGGCTACACCTTC.

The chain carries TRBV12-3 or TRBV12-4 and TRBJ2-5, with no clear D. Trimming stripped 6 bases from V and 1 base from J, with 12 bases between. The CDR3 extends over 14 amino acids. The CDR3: CASSADGFQETQYF. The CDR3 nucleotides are TGTGCCAGCAGCGCGGACGGATTCCAAGAGACCCAGTACTTC.

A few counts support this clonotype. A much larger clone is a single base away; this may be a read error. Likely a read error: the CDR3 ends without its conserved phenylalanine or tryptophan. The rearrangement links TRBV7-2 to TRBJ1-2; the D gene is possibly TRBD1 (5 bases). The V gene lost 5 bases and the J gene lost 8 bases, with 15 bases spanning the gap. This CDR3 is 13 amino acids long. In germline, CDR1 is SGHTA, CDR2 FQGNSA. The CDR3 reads CASSGGGDEGYTL. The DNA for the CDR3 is TGTGCCAGCAGCGGGGGGGGGGACGAGGGCTACACCCTC.

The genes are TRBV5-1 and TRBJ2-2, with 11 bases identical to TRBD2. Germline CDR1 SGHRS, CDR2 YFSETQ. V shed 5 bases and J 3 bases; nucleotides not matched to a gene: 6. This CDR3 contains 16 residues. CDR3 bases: TGCGCCAGCAGAACTACTAGCGGGAGTGACACCGGGGAGCTGTTTTTT. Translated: CASRTTSGSDTGELFF. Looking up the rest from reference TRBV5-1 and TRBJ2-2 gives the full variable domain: KAGVTQTPRYLIKTRGQQVTLSCSPISGHRSVSWYQQTPGQGLQFLFEYFSETQRNKGNFPGRFSGRQFSNSRSEMNVSTLELGDSALYLCASRTTSGSDTGELFFGEGSRLTVL.

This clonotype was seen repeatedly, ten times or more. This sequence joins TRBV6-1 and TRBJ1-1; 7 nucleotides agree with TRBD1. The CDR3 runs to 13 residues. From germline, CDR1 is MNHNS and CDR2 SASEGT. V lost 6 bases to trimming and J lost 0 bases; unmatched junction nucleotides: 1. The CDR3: CASSDRVNTEAFF. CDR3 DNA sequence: TGTGCCAGCAGCGACAGGGTGAACACTGAAGCTTTCTTT.

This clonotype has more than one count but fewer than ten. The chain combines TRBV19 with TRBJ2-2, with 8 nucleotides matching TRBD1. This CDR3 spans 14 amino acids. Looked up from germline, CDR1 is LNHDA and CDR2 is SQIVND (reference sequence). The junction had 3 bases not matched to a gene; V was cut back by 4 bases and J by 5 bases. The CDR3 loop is CASSTGGYTGELFF. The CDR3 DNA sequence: TGTGCCAGTAGTACAGGGGGCTATACCGGGGAGCTGTTTTTT. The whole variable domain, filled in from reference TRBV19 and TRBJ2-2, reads DGGITQSPKYLFRKEGQNVTLSCEQNLNHDAMYWYRQDPGQGLRLIYYSQIVNDFQKGDIAEGYSVSREKKESFPLTVTSAQKNPTAFYLCASSTGGYTGELFFGEGSRLTVL.

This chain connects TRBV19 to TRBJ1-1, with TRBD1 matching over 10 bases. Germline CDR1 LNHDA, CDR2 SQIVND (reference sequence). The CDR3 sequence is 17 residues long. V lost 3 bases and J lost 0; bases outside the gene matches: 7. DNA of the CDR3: TGTGCCAGTAGTATCAAGACAGGGGGCTGGATGAACACTGAAGCTTTCTTT. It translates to CASSIKTGGWMNTEAFF.

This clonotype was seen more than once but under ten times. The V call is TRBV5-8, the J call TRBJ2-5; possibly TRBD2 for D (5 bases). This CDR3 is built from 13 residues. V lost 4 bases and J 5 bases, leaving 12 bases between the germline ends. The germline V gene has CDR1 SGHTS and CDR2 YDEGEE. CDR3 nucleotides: TGTGCCAGCAGCCGGGGTTCTAGGGAGACCCAGTACTTC. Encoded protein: CASSRGSRETQYF.

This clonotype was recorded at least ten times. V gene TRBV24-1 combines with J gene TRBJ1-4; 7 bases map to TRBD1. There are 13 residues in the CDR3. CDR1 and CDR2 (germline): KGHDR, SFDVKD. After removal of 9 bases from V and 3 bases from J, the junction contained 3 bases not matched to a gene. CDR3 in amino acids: CATGTAANEKLFF. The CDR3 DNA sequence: TGTGCCACCGGGACAGCCGCTAATGAAAAACTGTTTTTT.